The clone carrying this T cell receptor (beta chain) was picked up one time. This sample is drawn from a study of PD-L1 blockade in urothelial cancer. Study in general: Atezolizumab was started by patients at some point between 2013 and 2014 at 1,200 mg intravenously every 3 weeks. Blood was analyzed 3 weeks (second dose) and 6 weeks after treatment start. Patients' histories included 0 to 3 prior chemotherapy regimens. Males with bladder-origin urothelial cancer made up about 90% of the roughly 29 patients.

Some clones are missing from TCRdb's copy, which holds only in-frame ones; the method was immunoSEQ multiplex PCR. Of roughly 100,000 clones in the sample, roughly 80% were seen once. The CDR3 contains 14 residues. Trimming at V came to 4 bases and at J to 4 bases, leaving 9 bases not matched to a gene. Germline-derived CDR1 and CDR2 are SQVTM and ANQGSEA. Time point given: peripheral blood 6 weeks after treatment start. This clonotype was sampled from a man in his sixties or seventies with urothelial cancer. Sequencing used PBMCs, obtained around atezolizumab (anti-PD-L1) treatment. The genes are TRBV29-1 and TRBJ2-5, with 7 bases lining up with TRBD1. Here the CDR3 reads CSVAQGEGRETQYF. The CDR3 nucleotides read TGCAGCGTTGCTCAGGGGGAAGGACGAGAGACCCAGTACTTC. Full variable domain (missing parts from reference TRBV29-1 and TRBJ2-5): SAVISQKPSRDICQRGTSLTIQCQVDSQVTMMFWYRQQPGQSLTLIATANQGSEATYESGFVIDKFPISRPNLTFSTLTVSNMSPEDSSIYLCSVAQGEGRETQYFGPGTRLLVL.